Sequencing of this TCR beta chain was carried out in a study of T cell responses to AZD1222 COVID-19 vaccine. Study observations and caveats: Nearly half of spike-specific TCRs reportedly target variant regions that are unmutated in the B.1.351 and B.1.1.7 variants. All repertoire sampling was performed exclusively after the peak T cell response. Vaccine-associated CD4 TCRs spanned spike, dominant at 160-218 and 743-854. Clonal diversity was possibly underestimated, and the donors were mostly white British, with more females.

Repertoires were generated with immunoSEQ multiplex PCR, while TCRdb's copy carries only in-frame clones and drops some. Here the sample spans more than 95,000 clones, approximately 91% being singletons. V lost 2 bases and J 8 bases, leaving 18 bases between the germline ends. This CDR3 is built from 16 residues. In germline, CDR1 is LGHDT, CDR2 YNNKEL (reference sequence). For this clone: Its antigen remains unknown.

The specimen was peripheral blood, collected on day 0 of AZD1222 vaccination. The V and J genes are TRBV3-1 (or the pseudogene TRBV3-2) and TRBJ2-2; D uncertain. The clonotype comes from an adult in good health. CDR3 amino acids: CASSQKGPPSVGELFF. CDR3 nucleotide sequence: TGTGCCAGCAGCCAAAAGGGTCCCCCCAGCGTGGGGGAGCTGTTTTTT.